What follows are 2 T cell receptor beta chains derived from one specimen sequenced in a study of spatial heterogeneity in lung cancer. Stated time point: blood at routine non-recurrence follow-up after resection. The input material, whole RNA from tumor, nontumor lung or frozen PBMC, was sequenced unsorted. TCRdb re-called the 5' RACE reads through MiXCR, storing one row per CDR3 protein. In the table there are approximately 56,000 distinct CDR3 sequences, around 7.7% of which are singletons. The material was PBMCs, obtained at follow-up. All receptors come from a female donor with early-stage non-small cell lung cancer.

This clonotype was seen ten or more times. This chain uses TRBV7-8 with TRBJ1-6; 9 bases match TRBD1. The CDR3 runs to 15 residues. The V segment lost 4 bases and the J segment 10 bases; nucleotides outside the gene matches: 8. Germline V gives CDR1 SGHVS, CDR2 FQNEAQ. CDR3 residues: CASSSDRGRGSPLHF. The CDR3 DNA follows: TGTGCCAGCAGCTCGGACAGGGGCAGGGGGTCACCCCTCCACTTT. Full variable domain (rest looked up from reference TRBV7-8 and TRBJ1-6): GAGVSQSPRYKVAKRGQDVALRCDPISGHVSLFWYQQALGQGPEFLTYFQNEAQLDKSGLPSDRFFAERPEGSVSTLKIQRTQQEDSAVYLCASSSDRGRGSPLHFGNGTRLTVT.

The V call is TRBV23-1, the J call TRBJ1-5, with D hard to call. Being an ORF, TRBV23-1 has a function that is uncertain. The V end lost 0 bases, the J end lost 7 bases, and 13 bases lay between the germline ends. The CDR3 is 15 residues long. CDR3 bases: TGCGCCAGCAGTCAATCGGGCAGGCCTTACCAGCCCCAGCATTTT. Its translation is CASSQSGRPYQPQHF.